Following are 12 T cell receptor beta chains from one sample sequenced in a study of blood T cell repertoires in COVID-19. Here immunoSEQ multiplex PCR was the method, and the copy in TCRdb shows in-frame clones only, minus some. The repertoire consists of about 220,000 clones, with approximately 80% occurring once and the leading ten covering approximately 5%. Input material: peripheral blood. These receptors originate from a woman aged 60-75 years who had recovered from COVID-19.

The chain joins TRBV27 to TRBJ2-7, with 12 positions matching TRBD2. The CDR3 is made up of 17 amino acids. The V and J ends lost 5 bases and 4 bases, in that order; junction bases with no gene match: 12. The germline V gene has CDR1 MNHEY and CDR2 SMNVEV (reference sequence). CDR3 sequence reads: CASSPTPLAGGHYEQYF. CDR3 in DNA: TGTGCCAGCAGTCCCACACCCCTAGCGGGGGGGCATTACGAGCAGTACTTC.

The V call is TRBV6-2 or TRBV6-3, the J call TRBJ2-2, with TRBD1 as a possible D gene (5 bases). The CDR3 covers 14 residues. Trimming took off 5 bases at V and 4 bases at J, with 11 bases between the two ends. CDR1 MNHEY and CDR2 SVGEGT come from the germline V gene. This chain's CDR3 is CASSRIRGTGELFF. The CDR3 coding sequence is TGTGCCAGCAGTCGGATTAGGGGCACCGGGGAGCTGTTTTTT.

The CDR3, as DNA: TGTGCCAGCACCCTAAACGGGGACAGCGGGGAGACCCAGTACTTC. This codes for CASTLNGDSGETQYF. This chain links TRBV9 with TRBJ2-5, with D perhaps TRBD1 (7 bases). Trimming stripped 6 bases from V and 5 bases from J, with 20 bases between. Germline CDR1 is SGDLS and CDR2 is YYNGEE. The length of the CDR3 is 15 residues.

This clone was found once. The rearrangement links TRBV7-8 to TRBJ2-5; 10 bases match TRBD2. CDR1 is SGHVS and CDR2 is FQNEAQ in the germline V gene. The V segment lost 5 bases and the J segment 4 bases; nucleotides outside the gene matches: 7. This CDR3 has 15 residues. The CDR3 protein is CASSPLAGARETQYF. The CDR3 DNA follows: TGTGCCAGCAGCCCGCTAGCGGGGGCTCGAGAGACCCAGTACTTC.

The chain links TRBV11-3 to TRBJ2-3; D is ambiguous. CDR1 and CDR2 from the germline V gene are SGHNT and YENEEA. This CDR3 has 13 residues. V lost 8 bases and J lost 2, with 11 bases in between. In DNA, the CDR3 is TGTGCCAGCCGAAGTAGATCCACAGATACGCAGTATTTT. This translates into CASRSRSTDTQYF.

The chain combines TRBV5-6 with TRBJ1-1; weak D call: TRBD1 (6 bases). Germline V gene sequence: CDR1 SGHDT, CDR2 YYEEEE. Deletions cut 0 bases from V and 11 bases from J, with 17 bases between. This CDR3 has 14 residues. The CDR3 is CASSLGAGEGTAFF. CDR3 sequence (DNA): TGTGCCAGCAGCTTGGGAGCAGGGGAAGGTACGGCTTTCTTT. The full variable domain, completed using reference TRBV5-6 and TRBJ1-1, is DAGVTQSPTHLIKTRGQQVTLRCSPKSGHDTVSWYQQALGQGPQFIFQYYEEEERQRGNFPDRFSGHQFPNYSSELNVNALLLGDSALYLCASSLGAGEGTAFFGQGTRLTVV.

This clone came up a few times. CDR3: CASSQERGTGYEKLFF. CDR3 DNA: TGTGCCAGCAGCCAAGAAAGAGGGACAGGGTATGAAAAACTGTTTTTT. The chain recombines TRBV4-2 with TRBJ1-4, with 9 bases identical to TRBD1. V trimming: 0 bases; J trimming: 6 bases; junction bases outside the gene matches: 5. CDR1 is LGHNA, CDR2 YNFKEQ, per germline. The CDR3 covers 16 residues.

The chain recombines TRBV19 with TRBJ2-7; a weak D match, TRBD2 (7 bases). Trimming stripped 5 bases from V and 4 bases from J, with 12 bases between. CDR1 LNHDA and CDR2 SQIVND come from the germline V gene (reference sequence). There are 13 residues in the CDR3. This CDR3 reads CASSDGGRYEQYF. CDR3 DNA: TGTGCCAGTAGTGACGGGGGGCGGTACGAGCAGTACTTC.

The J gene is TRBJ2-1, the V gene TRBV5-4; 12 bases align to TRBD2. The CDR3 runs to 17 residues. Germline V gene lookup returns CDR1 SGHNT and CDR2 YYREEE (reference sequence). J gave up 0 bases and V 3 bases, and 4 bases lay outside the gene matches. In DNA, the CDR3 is TGTGCCAGCAGCTCGACTAGCGGGGGAAGCTCCTACAATGAGCAGTTCTTC. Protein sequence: CASSSTSGGSSYNEQFF. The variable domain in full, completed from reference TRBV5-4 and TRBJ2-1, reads ETGVTQSPTHLIKTRGQQVTLRCSSQSGHNTVSWYQQALGQGPQFIFQYYREEENGRGNFPPRFSGLQFPNYSSELNVNALELDDSALYLCASSSTSGGSSYNEQFFGPGTRLTVL.

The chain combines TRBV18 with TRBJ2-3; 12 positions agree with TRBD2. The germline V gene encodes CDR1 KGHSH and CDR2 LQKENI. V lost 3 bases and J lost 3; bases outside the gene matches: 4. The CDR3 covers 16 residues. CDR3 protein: CASSPLAGGETDTQYF. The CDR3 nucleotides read TGTGCCAGCTCACCCCTAGCGGGGGGGGAGACAGATACGCAGTATTTT.

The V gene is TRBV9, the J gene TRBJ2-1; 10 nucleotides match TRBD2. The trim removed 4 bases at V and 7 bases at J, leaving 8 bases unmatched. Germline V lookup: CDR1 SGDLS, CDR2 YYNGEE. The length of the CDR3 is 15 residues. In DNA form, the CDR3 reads TGTGCCAGCAGCCCAAGCGGGGGGGCGTGGAATGAGCAGTTCTTC. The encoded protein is CASSPSGGAWNEQFF.

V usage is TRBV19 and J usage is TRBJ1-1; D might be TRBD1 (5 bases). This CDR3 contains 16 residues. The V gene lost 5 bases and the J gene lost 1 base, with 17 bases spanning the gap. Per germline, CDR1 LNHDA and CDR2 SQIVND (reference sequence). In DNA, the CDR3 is TGTGCCAGTAGTGCGAGGGGTGGAGGGGAGAACACTGAAGCTTTCTTT. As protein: CASSARGGGENTEAFF.